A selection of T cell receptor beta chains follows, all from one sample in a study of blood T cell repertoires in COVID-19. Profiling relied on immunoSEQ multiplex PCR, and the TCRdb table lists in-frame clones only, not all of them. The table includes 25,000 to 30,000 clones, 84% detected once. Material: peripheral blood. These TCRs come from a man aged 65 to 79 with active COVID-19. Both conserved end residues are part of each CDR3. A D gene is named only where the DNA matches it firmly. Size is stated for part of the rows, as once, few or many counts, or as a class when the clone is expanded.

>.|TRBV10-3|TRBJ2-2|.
CATLAGLSNTGELFF
TGTGCCACCCTCGCCGGGTTGTCAAACACCGGGGAGCTGTTTTTT
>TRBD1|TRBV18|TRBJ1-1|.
CASSTPGRGLVEAFF
TGTGCCAGCTCAACTCCGGGCAGGGGGCTCGTCGAAGCTTTCTTT
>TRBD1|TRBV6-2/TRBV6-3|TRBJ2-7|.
CASSPHGTGRSDEQYF
TGTGCCAGCAGCCCCCATGGGACAGGCCGGAGTGATGAGCAGTACTTC
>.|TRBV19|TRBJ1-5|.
CASSSRDTKGPQHF
TGTGCCAGTAGTTCCCGGGACACAAAGGGGCCCCAGCATTTT
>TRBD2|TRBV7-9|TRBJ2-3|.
CASSSGGSTDTQYF
TGTGCCAGCAGTTCGGGGGGGAGCACAGATACGCAGTATTTT
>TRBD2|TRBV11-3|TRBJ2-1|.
CASSLASGGAFGNEQFF
TGTGCCAGCAGCTTAGCTAGCGGGGGGGCCTTTGGCAATGAGCAGTTCTTC
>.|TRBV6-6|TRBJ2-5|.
CASSYPQGGQETQYF
TGTGCCAGCAGTTACCCCCAGGGGGGACAAGAGACCCAGTACTTC
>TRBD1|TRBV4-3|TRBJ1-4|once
CASSREQGDEKLFF
TGCGCCAGCAGCAGGGAACAGGGGGATGAAAAACTGTTTTTT
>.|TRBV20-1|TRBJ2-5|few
CSATRGTQYF
TGCAGTGCTACCCGGGGGACCCAGTACTTC
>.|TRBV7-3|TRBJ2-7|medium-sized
CASSELRGEQYF
TGTGCCAGCAGCGAGCTCCGAGGCGAGCAGTACTTC
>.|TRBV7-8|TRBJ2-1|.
CASRIGGSYNEQFF
TGTGCCAGCAGGATCGGGGGTTCCTACAATGAGCAGTTCTTC
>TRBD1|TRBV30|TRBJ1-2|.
CAWNGQGDAYYGYTF
TGTGCCTGGAATGGACAGGGCGATGCCTACTATGGCTACACCTTC
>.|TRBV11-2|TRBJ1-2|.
CASSHRDPSRGYTF
TGTGCCAGCAGCCACAGGGATCCTTCTAGAGGCTACACCTTC